This T cell receptor (beta chain) was sequenced in a study of cytomegalovirus exposure and HLA in healthy donors. Germline trimming cut 7 bases from V and 7 bases from J; bases unmatched to any gene: 11. Germline V gives CDR1 LNHNV, CDR2 YYDKDF (reference sequence). CDR3 length: 16 amino acids. Researchers ran the PCR with 60 Vbeta and 13 Jbeta primers. TCRdb's copy holds only in-frame clones and misses some; the assay was immunoSEQ multiplex PCR. The sample shows 150,000 to 200,000 clones, around four fifths of them seen only once. This clonotype originated in a woman aged 40 to 50 in good health and CMV-seronegative. The chain is built from TRBV15 and TRBJ1-4, with 11 bases that match TRBD1. The sequenced material came from PBMCs. CDR3 bases: TGTGCCACCACCCTTAGTATCGGGACAGGGGGTGAAAAACTGTTTTTT. The encoded protein is CATTLSIGTGGEKLFF.